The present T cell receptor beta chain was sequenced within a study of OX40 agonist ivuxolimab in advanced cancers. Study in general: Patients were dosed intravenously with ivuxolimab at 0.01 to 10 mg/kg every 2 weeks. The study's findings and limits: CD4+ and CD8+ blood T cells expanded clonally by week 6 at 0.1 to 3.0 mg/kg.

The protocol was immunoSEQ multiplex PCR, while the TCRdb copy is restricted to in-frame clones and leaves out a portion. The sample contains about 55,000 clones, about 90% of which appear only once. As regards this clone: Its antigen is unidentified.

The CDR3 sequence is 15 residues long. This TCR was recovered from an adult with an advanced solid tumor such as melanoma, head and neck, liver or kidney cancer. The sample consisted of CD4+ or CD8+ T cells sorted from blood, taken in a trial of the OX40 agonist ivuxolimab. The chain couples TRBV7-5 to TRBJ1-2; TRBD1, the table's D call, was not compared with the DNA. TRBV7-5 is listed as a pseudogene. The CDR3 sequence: CARSIRDRGRGGYTF. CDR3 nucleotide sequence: TGTGCCAGAAGCATTCGGGACAGGGGGCGCGGTGGCTACACCTTC.